The subject of this entry is one T cell receptor beta chain. The data stem from a study of T cell changes during pregnancy in multiple sclerosis. Sequencing was performed with immunoSEQ multiplex PCR; in TCRdb, only in-frame clones are kept and a portion is missing. The sample holds some 83,000 clones, over 80% seen once. The V gene lost 4 bases and the J gene lost 4 bases, with 2 bases spanning the gap. The germline V gene has CDR1 DFQATT and CDR2 SNEGSKA (reference sequence). The CDR3 is 10 residues long. V and J are TRBV20-1 and TRBJ2-1; D gene uncertain. The sequences come from PBMCs, collected in the first trimester of pregnancy. This clonotype was obtained from a female donor in good health, serving as a control in a pregnancy study. Some clones in this sample may be carry-over from other donors' samples. The CDR3 loop reads CSATYNEQFF. CDR3 coding DNA: TGCAGTGCTACTTACAATGAGCAGTTCTTC.